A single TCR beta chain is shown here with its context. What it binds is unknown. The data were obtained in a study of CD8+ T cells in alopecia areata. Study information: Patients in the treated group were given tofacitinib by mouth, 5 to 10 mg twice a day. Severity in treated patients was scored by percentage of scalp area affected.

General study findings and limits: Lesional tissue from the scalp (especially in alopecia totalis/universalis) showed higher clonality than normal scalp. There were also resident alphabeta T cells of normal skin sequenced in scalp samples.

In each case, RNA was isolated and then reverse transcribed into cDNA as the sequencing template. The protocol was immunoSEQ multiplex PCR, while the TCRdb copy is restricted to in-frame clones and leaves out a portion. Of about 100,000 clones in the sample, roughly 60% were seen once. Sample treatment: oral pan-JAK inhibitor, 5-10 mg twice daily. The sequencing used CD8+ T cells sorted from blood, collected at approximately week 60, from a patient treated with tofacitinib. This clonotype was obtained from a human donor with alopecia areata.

This chain's CDR3 is CAWSNGGRGYTF. The CDR3 nucleotides are TGTGCCTGGAGTAACGGGGGCCGGGGCTACACCTTC. V is TRBV30 and J is TRBJ1-2, with D tentatively TRBD1 (6 bases). Germline loops: CDR1 GTSNPN, CDR2 SVGIG (reference sequence). The CDR3 runs to 12 residues. V lost 2 bases, J lost 8 bases, and 12 bases lay in between.